This entry lists 27 T cell receptor beta chains sequenced from one sample in a study of blood T cell repertoires in COVID-19. This table comes from immunoSEQ multiplex PCR, and its TCRdb copy is limited to in-frame clones, with some not included. The sample contains some 230,000 clones, around 84% of which appear only once. Source material: peripheral blood. The source is a woman in her sixties who had recovered from COVID-19.

The rearrangement joins TRBV13 to TRBJ1-3; D not certain. Germline V CDR1 and CDR2: PRHDT, FYEKMQ (reference sequence). The CDR3 covers 15 residues. V was trimmed by 0 bases and J by 3 bases, leaving 9 bases between them. CDR3 in DNA: TGTGCCAGCAGCTTAGGGACGGGTTTTGGAAACACCATATATTTT. Amino acid sequence: CASSLGTGFGNTIYF.

The J gene is TRBJ2-1, the V gene TRBV5-1; no reliable D call. The CDR3 is made up of 11 amino acids. Germline assignment: CDR1 SGHRS and CDR2 YFSETQ. Trimming cost V 3 bases and J 5 bases, with 3 bases left between them. CDR3 sequence: CASSSDNEQFF. The CDR3 DNA follows: TGCGCCAGCAGCTCGGACAATGAGCAGTTCTTC.

The chain has TRBV28 and TRBJ2-3; D is perhaps TRBD1 (6 bases). Trimming cost V 8 bases and J 3 bases, with 18 bases left between them. CDR1 MDHEN and CDR2 SYDVKM come from the germline V gene. The CDR3 length is 15 residues. CDR3 coding DNA: TGTGCCAGCTTCCCTCAGGGGCGCACGACAGATACGCAGTATTTT. This gives the protein CASFPQGRTTDTQYF.

This chain joins TRBV11-2 and TRBJ2-1, with D unresolved. CDR1 and CDR2 (germline): SGHAT, FQNNGV. Trimming took off 1 base at V and 5 bases at J, with 9 bases between the two ends. This CDR3 has 14 amino acids. CDR3 nucleotides: TGTGCCAGCAGCTTAGCTCCTCGCGACAATGAGCAGTTCTTC. It translates to CASSLAPRDNEQFF. Combining the CDR3 with reference TRBV11-2 and TRBJ2-1 gives the whole variable domain EAGVAQSPRYKIIEKRQSVAFWCNPISGHATLYWYQQILGQGPKLLIQFQNNGVVDDSQLPKDRFSAERLKGVDSTLKIQPAKLEDSAVYLCASSLAPRDNEQFFGPGTRLTVL.

Concerning this clone itself: Sequence at one end of the junction differs from germline and may be a read error. The rearrangement links TRBV7-7 to TRBJ2-2; unclear D gene. This CDR3 has 13 amino acids. Germline V CDR1 and CDR2: SSHAT, FNYEAQ (reference sequence). CDR3 in DNA: TGTGCTAGCAGCCTTGGCCGTACCGGGGAGCTGTTTTTT. It specifies CASSLGRTGELFF. The full variable domain, rest sourced from reference TRBV7-7 and TRBJ2-2, is GAGVSQSPRYKVTKRGQDVTLRCDPISSHATLYWYQQALGQGPEFLTYFNYEAQPDKSGLPSDRFSAERPEGSISTLTIQRTEQRDSAMYRCASSLGRTGELFFGEGSRLTVL.

The J gene is TRBJ2-3, the V gene TRBV9, with 8 bases lining up with TRBD2. CDR3 length: 15 amino acids. Germline lookup yields CDR1 SGDLS and CDR2 YYNGEE. The junction had 7 bases not matched to a gene; V was cut back by 4 bases and J by 3 bases. CDR3 sequence (DNA): TGTGCCAGCAGCTTTCCGGCTAGCGGGACAGATACGCAGTATTTT. Amino acids: CASSFPASGTDTQYF. Based on the CDR3 plus reference TRBV9 and TRBJ2-3, the full variable domain is DSGVTQTPKHLITATGQRVTLRCSPRSGDLSVYWYQQSLDQGLQFLIQYYNGEERAKGNILERFSAQQFPDLHSELNLSSLELGDSALYFCASSFPASGTDTQYFGPGTRLTVL.

The genes are TRBV7-9 and TRBJ2-5; no clear D. CDR1 is SEHNR, CDR2 FQNEAQ, per germline (reference sequence). V was trimmed by 4 bases and J by 0 bases, leaving 15 bases between them. The CDR3 spans 16 residues. The CDR3 sequence is CASSSVAAFYQETQYF. CDR3 sequence (DNA): TGTGCCAGCAGCTCCGTAGCAGCTTTTTACCAAGAGACCCAGTACTTC.

The rearrangement links TRBV10-2 to TRBJ1-6; maybe TRBD1 (6 bases). Germline V gene lookup returns CDR1 WSHSY and CDR2 SAAADI. CDR3 size: 14 residues. V gave up 7 bases and J gave up 6 bases, with 13 bases separating them. Here the CDR3 reads CASKAGHPNSPLHF. CDR3 in DNA: TGCGCCAGCAAAGCGGGACACCCTAATTCACCCCTCCACTTT.

The chain is built from TRBV7-2 and TRBJ2-7, with TRBD1 matching 8 bases. The CDR3 length is 14 residues. Germline V gene lookup returns CDR1 SGHTA and CDR2 FQGNSA. J was trimmed by 4 bases and V by 3 bases; bases with no gene match: 5. CDR3 loop: CASSFPGGSYEQYF. The CDR3, as DNA: TGTGCCAGCAGCTTCCCAGGGGGCTCATACGAGCAGTACTTC.

In DNA, the CDR3 is TGTGCCAGCAGCCTTCAACAATCAGAGACCCAGTACTTC. This encodes CASSLQQSETQYF. The chain links TRBV11-3 to TRBJ2-5; D is ambiguous. The CDR3 runs 13 residues. The germline V gene encodes CDR1 SGHNT and CDR2 YENEEA. V lost 5 bases to trimming and J lost 4 bases, with 11 bases between them.

This clone was recorded only once. The chain has TRBV5-1 and TRBJ1-1, with TRBD1 identical over 8 bases. The length of the CDR3 is 14 residues. V was pared by 4 bases and J by 1 base, with 3 bases of the junction left unmatched. Per the germline V gene, CDR1 is SGHRS and CDR2 is YFSETQ. CDR3 residues: CASSRDRQNTEAFF. CDR3 DNA sequence: TGCGCCAGCAGCCGGGACAGGCAGAACACTGAAGCTTTCTTT.

This chain connects TRBV18 to TRBJ2-3, with 9 bases aligning to TRBD1. Trimming at V came to 1 base and at J to 1 base, leaving 0 bases not matched to a gene. The CDR3 covers 15 residues. The germline V gene encodes CDR1 KGHSH and CDR2 LQKENI. The DNA of the CDR3 is TGTGCCAGCTCACCACGGACAGGGGGCACAGATACGCAGTATTTT. Translated, it gives CASSPRTGGTDTQYF.

The rearrangement uses TRBV3-1 (or the pseudogene TRBV3-2) and TRBJ2-5; 9 positions match TRBD1. This CDR3 region has 16 residues. The germline V gene has CDR1 LGHDT and CDR2 YNNKEL (reference sequence). The V and J ends lost 5 bases and 4 bases, in that order; junction bases with no gene match: 11. The CDR3 coding sequence is TGTGCCAGCAGCGGAACTGGGGGACAGGGCCGAGAGACCCAGTACTTC. Protein: CASSGTGGQGRETQYF.

The chain uses TRBV27 and TRBJ2-1, with TRBD2 as a possible D gene (5 bases). Per germline, CDR1 MNHEY and CDR2 SMNVEV (reference sequence). Trimming removed 4 bases at V and 5 bases at J, with 12 bases between. This CDR3 is 14 amino acids long. CDR3 region: CASSWTGYNNEQFF. For the CDR3, the DNA is TGTGCCAGCAGTTGGACGGGGTACAACAATGAGCAGTTCTTC.

The V gene is TRBV10-3, the J gene TRBJ1-1, with D tentatively TRBD1 (6 bases). This CDR3 region has 14 residues. Per germline, CDR1 ENHRY and CDR2 SYGVKD. Between the trimmed V and J ends, which lost 7 bases and 2 bases, there was a span of 14 bases. The chain's CDR3 is CAINPQGVNTEAFF. CDR3 coding DNA: TGTGCCATCAACCCACAGGGAGTAAACACTGAAGCTTTCTTT.

This clone appeared a single time. The chain has TRBV29-1 and TRBJ2-2; D perhaps matches TRBD1 (8 bases). Germline-derived CDR1 and CDR2 are SQVTM and ANQGSEA. This CDR3 contains 15 residues. Trimming stripped 4 bases from V and 3 bases from J, with 15 bases between. CDR3 loop: CSVVEQGGYTGELFF. The CDR3 nucleotides read TGCAGCGTTGTAGAACAGGGGGGGTACACCGGGGAGCTGTTTTTT.

V gene TRBV7-9 combines with J gene TRBJ2-5, with 9 bases lining up with TRBD1. This CDR3 has 15 residues. The junction had 8 bases not matched to a gene; V was cut back by 4 bases and J by 5 bases. Germline assignment: CDR1 SEHNR and CDR2 FQNEAQ (reference sequence). The CDR3 protein is CASSWGQGTHETQYF. Here the CDR3 DNA reads TGTGCCAGCAGCTGGGGACAGGGAACGCACGAGACCCAGTACTTC. Using reference TRBV7-9 and TRBJ2-5 for the parts outside the CDR3, the full variable domain is DTGVSQNPRHKITKRGQNVTFRCDPISEHNRLYWYRQTLGQGPEFLTYFQNEAQLEKSRLLSDRFSAERPKGSFSTLEIQRTEQGDSAMYLCASSWGQGTHETQYFGPGTRLLVL.

Here the CDR3 reads CASRLELGATVRYEQYF. CDR3 nucleotide sequence: TGTGCAAGTCGCTTAGAGCTGGGGGCAACAGTTCGCTACGAGCAGTACTTC. The gene calls are TRBV12-2 and TRBJ2-7; no check of the table's D call, TRBD1, against the DNA was made. TRBV12-2 is noted as a pseudogene. The CDR3 runs to 17 residues.

The V gene is TRBV27, the J gene TRBJ2-7; the match to TRBD1 covers 9 bases. This CDR3 spans 13 amino acids. The germline CDR1 and CDR2 sequences are MNHEY and SMNVEV (reference sequence). Trimming took 8 bases from V and 3 from J; bases not matched to a gene: 5. In nucleotides, the CDR3 is TGTGCCAGCCGATCGGGACAGGGCTACGAGCAGTACTTC. Translating gives CASRSGQGYEQYF.

This clone was observed a single time. The V and J genes are TRBV19 and TRBJ2-1; 12 nucleotides align to TRBD2. CDR1 and CDR2 from the germline V gene are LNHDA and SQIVND (reference sequence). J lost 5 bases, V lost 6 bases, and 14 bases had no gene match. The CDR3 covers 18 residues. The CDR3 loop reads CASRDGTSGLPGNNEQFF. DNA for the CDR3: TGTGCCAGTAGGGACGGGACTAGCGGGCTCCCTGGCAACAATGAGCAGTTCTTC.

The gene calls are TRBV6-6 and TRBJ2-7, with D unclear. This CDR3 comprises 11 residues. Trimming shortened V by 6 bases and J by 2 bases, and 5 bases separated the two germline ends. CDR1 is MNHNY and CDR2 is SVGAGI in the germline V gene (reference sequence). CDR3 bases: TGTGCCAGCAGCTCGGCCTACGAGCAGTACTTC. It translates to CASSSAYEQYF.

V and J are TRBV9 and TRBJ2-7; 7 nucleotides line up with TRBD2. The CDR3 sequence is 14 residues long. Germline CDR1 is SGDLS and CDR2 is YYNGEE. V dropped 4 bases and J dropped 5; count of bases not matched to a gene: 9. CDR3 nucleotide sequence: TGTGCCAGCAGCCCCCAGCGGGGTTTCCACGAGCAGTACTTC. Its translation: CASSPQRGFHEQYF.

This clone has a single count. J is TRBJ1-1 and V is TRBV5-4; weak D call: TRBD1 (6 bases). Germline lookup yields CDR1 SGHNT and CDR2 YYREEE (reference sequence). This CDR3 contains 14 residues. Trimming took off 0 bases at V and 5 bases at J, with 11 bases between the two ends. The CDR3 DNA is TGTGCCAGCAGCTTGGAAGGGAGGGGGACTGAAGCTTTCTTT. This translates into CASSLEGRGTEAFF.

The genes are TRBV6-2 or TRBV6-3 and TRBJ2-1; D is possibly TRBD2 (5 bases). Between the trimmed V and J ends, which lost 1 base and 7 bases, there was a span of 8 bases. This CDR3 is 13 amino acids long. Germline V gene data show CDR1 as MNHEY and CDR2 as SVGEGT. For the CDR3, the DNA is TGTGCCAGCAGTTACTTCTCGGGAAATGAGCAGTTCTTC. Translation: CASSYFSGNEQFF.

The chain links TRBV5-5 to TRBJ1-2, with D possibly TRBD1 on 6 matching bases. Trimming removed 3 bases at V and 8 bases at J, with 17 bases between. Germline-derived CDR1 and CDR2 are SGHKS and YYEKEE (reference sequence). CDR3 size: 14 residues. The CDR3 sequence is CASSSGQGFVGYTF. The CDR3 DNA sequence: TGTGCCAGCAGCTCGGGGCAGGGGTTTGTAGGCTACACCTTC.

The J gene is TRBJ1-2, the V gene TRBV5-5; TRBD1 matches 8 bases. The CDR3 runs to 14 residues. Germline CDR1 and CDR2: SGHKS and YYEKEE (reference sequence). The trim removed 5 bases at V and 5 bases at J, leaving 8 bases unmatched. CDR3 nucleotide sequence: TGTGCCAGCAGGTCCCGGGACAGGACATATGGCTACACCTTC. Protein: CASRSRDRTYGYTF. The full variable domain, completed using reference TRBV5-5 and TRBJ1-2, is DAGVTQSPTHLIKTRGQQVTLRCSPISGHKSVSWYQQVLGQGPQFIFQYYEKEERGRGNFPDRFSARQFPNYSSELNVNALLLGDSALYLCASRSRDRTYGYTFGSGTRLTVV.

This clone occurred once. The J gene is TRBJ1-2, the V gene TRBV12-3 or TRBV12-4; maybe TRBD1 (6 bases). Trimming shortened V by 6 bases and J by 8 bases, and 16 bases separated the two germline ends. CDR3 length equals 13 residues. CDR3 loop: CASRIQGLYGYTF. For the CDR3, the DNA is TGTGCCAGCAGGATACAGGGCCTATACGGCTACACCTTC.